These 14 T cell receptor beta chains were all obtained from the same sample, sequenced in a study of T-cell reconstitution after alpha-beta-depleted transplantation in children. Unique molecular identifiers were built into the TCRbeta library. Each CDR3 protein gets one entry after TCRdb re-called the PCR reads with MiXCR. The repertoire holds around 490,000 distinct CDR3 sequences, with about an eighth as singletons. This material consisted of PBMCs, mostly from graft donor cells, taken 180 days after TCRalphabeta/CD19-depleted stem cell transplant. All receptors come from a female patient aged 2 to 10 who had a stem cell transplant for aplastic anemia, so the T cells may come from the graft donor.

A few counts support this clonotype. The chain is built from TRBV7-9 and TRBJ2-7, with TRBD2 matching 9 bases. V was clipped by 4 bases and J by 4 bases; unmatched bases: 5. Germline V gene data show CDR1 as SEHNR and CDR2 as FQNEAQ (reference sequence). This CDR3 has 14 residues. The DNA of the CDR3 is TGTGCCAGCAGCTCTAGCGGGACGGTATACGAGCAGTACGTC. Amino acid sequence: CASSSSGTVYEQYV.

The CDR3 region has the DNA TGTGCCACCGCTTCGACAGGGGCCTCTGGAAACACCATATATTTT. Translation gives CATASTGASGNTIYF. The chain combines TRBV24-1 with TRBJ1-3; 8 bases are a match to TRBD1. With 9 bases clipped from V and 0 bases from J, the junction kept 6 bases outside the gene matches. This CDR3 is built from 15 residues. The V gene's germline CDR1 is KGHDR and CDR2 SFDVKD.

The chain is built from TRBV7-2 and TRBJ2-7, with D hard to call. The CDR3 runs to 13 residues. The V gene lost 2 bases and the J gene lost 3 bases, with 8 bases spanning the gap. Germline assignment: CDR1 SGHTA and CDR2 FQGNSA. The CDR3 loop reads CASSLFPNYEQYF. The DNA for the CDR3 is TGTGCCAGCAGCTTATTCCCAAACTACGAGCAGTACTTC.

This clonotype was seen repeatedly, ten times or more. This chain joins TRBV7-2 and TRBJ1-5; D is perhaps TRBD1 (5 bases). Germline CDR1 reads SGHTA; CDR2 reads FQGNSA. With 2 bases removed from V and 3 bases from J, the gap between germline ends came to 17 bases. CDR3 length: 17 amino acids. In DNA, the CDR3 is TGTGCCAGCAGCTTAACGGGGCCCTGGGGCTCCAATCAGCCCCAGCATTTT. Protein sequence: CASSLTGPWGSNQPQHF.

The rearrangement joins TRBV19 to TRBJ1-6; D gene unclear. The length of the CDR3 is 15 residues. V was trimmed by 1 base and J by 13 bases, leaving 17 bases between them. Germline CDR1 LNHDA, CDR2 SQIVND (reference sequence). The CDR3 DNA is TGTGCCAGTAGTATAGCGGGGTCTAGTGTCCCGCCCCTCCACTTT. Residues: CASSIAGSSVPPLHF.

This clonotype was seen a single time. The V call is TRBV11-2, the J call TRBJ2-3; 7 nucleotides match TRBD2. V was pared by 3 bases and J by 0 bases, with 12 bases of the junction left unmatched. Germline V CDR1 and CDR2: SGHAT, FQNNGV. CDR3 length: 18 amino acids. CDR3 DNA sequence: TGTGCCAGCAGCTTGACACCACTAGCGAGGGTTAGCACAGATACGCAGTATTTT. This encodes CASSLTPLARVSTDTQYF.

The chain is built from TRBV10-2 and TRBJ1-1, with TRBD1 matching 7 bases. The length of the CDR3 is 14 residues. The germline V gene has CDR1 WSHSY and CDR2 SAAADI. Germline trimming cut 4 bases from V and 0 bases from J; bases unmatched to any gene: 2. CDR3 region: CASSVDRMNTEAFF. The CDR3 DNA reads as TGCGCCAGCAGTGTGGACAGGATGAACACTGAAGCTTTCTTT.

The genes are TRBV6-1 and TRBJ1-4; D remains ambiguous. Germline-derived CDR1 and CDR2 are MNHNS and SASEGT. This CDR3 has 15 residues. Trimming removed 5 bases from V and 5 bases from J, with 15 bases in between. The CDR3 region is CASSLGGLGNEKLFF. For the CDR3, the DNA is TGTGCCAGCAGTCTCGGAGGGTTGGGGAATGAAAAACTGTTTTTT.

The chain combines TRBV27 with TRBJ1-2, with 7 nucleotides matching TRBD1. The V and J ends lost 6 bases and 0 bases, in that order; junction bases with no gene match: 7. The CDR3 is made up of 15 amino acids. The germline V gene has CDR1 MNHEY and CDR2 SMNVEV (reference sequence). The CDR3: CASSRQGSANYGYTF. The CDR3 DNA follows: TGTGCCAGCAGCCGACAGGGTTCAGCTAACTATGGCTACACCTTC.

Note on this clonotype: Its ends do not fully match the called genes, so a read error is possible. The chain employs TRBV29-1 and TRBJ2-3; 12 nucleotides match TRBD2. Germline loops: CDR1 SQVTM, CDR2 ANQGSEA. This CDR3 has 18 residues. In nucleotides, the CDR3 is TGCAGCGCCGAGGGTCTAGCGGGAGGGCCGAGGGCGGCAGATACGCAGTGTTTT. Residues: CSAEGLAGGPRAADTQCF.

The V call is TRBV2, the J call TRBJ2-3; 14 bases align to TRBD2. This CDR3 is 14 amino acids long. CDR1 is SNHLY and CDR2 is FYNNEI in the germline V gene. J gave up 10 bases and V 4 bases, and 4 bases lay outside the gene matches. The CDR3 nucleotides are TGTGCCAGCAGTGGGACTAGCGGGAGGCCACCGCAGTATTTT. Its protein is CASSGTSGRPPQYF.

A few counts support this clonotype. This chain links TRBV5-1 with TRBJ2-5, with 8 bases matching TRBD2. The CDR3 extends over 16 amino acids. The ends lost 6 bases at V and 4 bases at J; junction bases unmatched: 14. Germline values: CDR1 SGHRS, CDR2 YFSETQ. The CDR3 sequence: CASIRITGGPGETQYF. The CDR3 nucleotides read TGCGCCAGCATAAGAATTACGGGAGGGCCTGGAGAGACCCAGTACTTC. Looking up the rest from reference TRBV5-1 and TRBJ2-5 gives the full variable domain: KAGVTQTPRYLIKTRGQQVTLSCSPISGHRSVSWYQQTPGQGLQFLFEYFSETQRNKGNFPGRFSGRQFSNSRSEMNVSTLELGDSALYLCASIRITGGPGETQYFGPGTRLLVL.

This clonotype was recorded a few times. The chain employs TRBV19 and TRBJ1-5; 7 nucleotides match TRBD1. Trimming took 5 bases from V and 2 from J; bases not matched to a gene: 9. Germline values: CDR1 LNHDA, CDR2 SQIVND (reference sequence). The CDR3 runs 16 residues. The chain's CDR3 is CASSPGFGTGNQPQHF. The DNA for the CDR3 is TGTGCCAGTAGTCCTGGATTTGGGACAGGCAATCAGCCCCAGCATTTT.

V usage is TRBV28 and J usage is TRBJ2-5; perhaps D is TRBD1 or TRBD2 (5 bases each). Trimming shortened V by 0 bases and J by 0 bases, and 20 bases separated the two germline ends. The CDR3 has 19 residues. Germline V gene data show CDR1 as MDHEN and CDR2 as SYDVKM. The CDR3 DNA follows: TGTGCCAGCAGTTTATGGCCCCCCATCGGTGGGACGTACCAAGAGACCCAGTACTTC. This encodes CASSLWPPIGGTYQETQYF.